Shown below are 30 T cell receptor beta chains from a single sample sequenced in a study of Ad26.COV2.S vaccination and SARS-CoV-2 variants. Treatment indicated: some 20 received Ad26.COV2.S at low or high dose, single or two shots; about 5 received placebo; per-sample allocation not given. After the first vaccine or placebo injection, samples were drawn on day 63. Assay: immunoSEQ multiplex PCR; the TCRdb copy retains only in-frame clones and omits some. The sample gives some 320,000 clones, around 84% of which show up once; around 2% is in the top ten. The sample was peripheral blood, taken in a trial of Ad26.COV2.S vaccine versus placebo. These receptors were obtained from a person aged 18 to 65 who received the Ad26.COV2.S COVID-19 vaccine or a placebo.

The chain couples TRBV5-3 to TRBJ1-3; TRBD1 aligns across 7 bases. Being an ORF, TRBV5-3 has a function that is uncertain. This CDR3 is 16 amino acids long. V gave up 0 bases and J gave up 1 base; unmatched junction bases: 4. The CDR3 DNA is TGTGCCAGAAGCTTGGCGACAGGGCTTTCTGGAAACACCATATATTTT. It codes for CARSLATGLSGNTIYF.

Only one count was recorded for this clone. The chain uses TRBV6-2 or TRBV6-3 and TRBJ2-5, with a weak D call TRBD2 (5 bases). V lost 0 bases and J lost 1, with 6 bases in between. The CDR3 is 14 residues long. Germline loops: CDR1 MNHEY, CDR2 SVGEGT. The CDR3 here is CASSYSRGQETQYF. The CDR3, as DNA: TGTGCCAGCAGTTACTCTCGGGGCCAAGAGACCCAGTACTTC.

This clone has more than one count but fewer than ten. This chain connects TRBV5-4 to TRBJ1-1; D remains unclear. The V gene lost 1 base and the J gene lost 5 bases, with 9 bases spanning the gap. Germline CDR1 SGHNT, CDR2 YYREEE (reference sequence). The CDR3 contains 13 residues. CDR3: CASSLKRETEAFF. The CDR3 DNA reads as TGTGCCAGCAGCTTGAAAAGGGAAACTGAAGCTTTCTTT.

This rearrangement joins TRBV9 to TRBJ2-5, with D possibly matching TRBD1 (5 bases). Germline CDR1 SGDLS, CDR2 YYNGEE. The CDR3 has 15 residues. V lost 0 bases and J lost 5, with 14 bases in between. CDR3: CASSVAPASGETQYF. The CDR3 DNA reads TGTGCCAGCAGCGTAGCCCCAGCCTCAGGGGAGACCCAGTACTTC.

The sample holds one count of this clone. The J gene is TRBJ1-6, the V gene TRBV7-9; D gene unclear. Trimming took 5 bases from V and 5 from J, leaving 10 bases between them. This CDR3 comprises 14 residues. Germline lookup yields CDR1 SEHNR and CDR2 FQNEAQ (reference sequence). CDR3 protein: CASSQDPDNSPLHF. As DNA, the CDR3 is TGTGCCAGCAGCCAGGACCCGGATAATTCACCCCTCCACTTT.

V gene TRBV11-2 combines with J gene TRBJ2-1; TRBD2 matches 10 bases. The ends lost 0 bases at V and 8 bases at J; junction bases unmatched: 7. CDR3 length equals 16 residues. Germline CDR1 SGHAT, CDR2 FQNNGV. CDR3 loop: CASSLEVIAGGDEQFF. The CDR3 DNA follows: TGTGCCAGCAGCTTAGAGGTGATAGCGGGGGGCGATGAGCAGTTCTTC.

The chain uses TRBV29-1 and TRBJ1-5, with D maybe TRBD1 (5 bases). Germline V gives CDR1 SQVTM, CDR2 ANQGSEA. V was clipped by 6 bases and J by 4 bases, with 16 bases between them. The CDR3 runs to 14 residues. The DNA of the CDR3 is TGCAGCGTCGAGTCTGGGACGGGAAATCAGCCCCAGCATTTT. It encodes CSVESGTGNQPQHF.

The chain recombines TRBV11-2 with TRBJ2-4; D might be TRBD1 (5 bases). The length of the CDR3 is 13 residues. The ends were cut back, 5 bases at V and 8 bases at J, with 13 bases in the middle. CDR1 is SGHAT and CDR2 is FQNNGV in the germline V gene. CDR3 sequence reads: CASSKPGWDIQYF. For the CDR3, the DNA is TGTGCCAGCAGCAAACCAGGGTGGGACATTCAGTACTTC.

V usage is TRBV6-2 or TRBV6-3 and J usage is TRBJ2-1; 9 bases map to TRBD1. The CDR3 runs 15 residues. V lost 5 bases to trimming and J lost 3 bases; unmatched junction nucleotides: 5. CDR1 MNHEY and CDR2 SVGEGT come from the germline V gene. The CDR3 protein is CASSRTGGGYNEQFF. The CDR3 DNA reads TGTGCCAGCAGTCGAACAGGGGGCGGCTACAATGAGCAGTTCTTC.

The J gene is TRBJ1-2, the V gene TRBV4-3; D unresolved. Germline-derived CDR1 and CDR2 are LGHNA and YSLEER. This CDR3 contains 17 residues. Trimming took 0 bases from V and 3 from J, leaving 17 bases between them. CDR3: CASSQDLSGQADYGYTF. The CDR3 DNA sequence: TGCGCCAGCAGCCAAGATCTAAGTGGGCAGGCTGACTATGGCTACACCTTC.

V and J are TRBV18 and TRBJ1-2; TRBD1 aligns across 7 bases. Trimming took 0 bases from V and 0 from J; bases not matched to a gene: 13. Germline V gives CDR1 KGHSH, CDR2 LQKENI. The CDR3 spans 19 residues. CDR3 region: CASSPPASRQGKSNYGYTF. The CDR3 DNA follows: TGTGCCAGCTCACCACCCGCGTCCCGACAGGGAAAATCTAACTATGGCTACACCTTC.

The chain combines TRBV5-1 with TRBJ2-2; 9 nucleotides agree with TRBD1. The CDR3 extends over 19 amino acids. The V gene end was trimmed by 1 base and the J gene end by 9 bases; junction bases not matched to a gene: 19. Germline V gene sequence: CDR1 SGHRS, CDR2 YFSETQ. Here the CDR3 reads CASSLMTGGLGVNLRELFF. CDR3 nucleotides: TGCGCCAGCAGCTTGATGACAGGGGGGCTAGGGGTAAACCTCCGGGAGCTGTTTTTT. The whole variable domain, remainder taken from reference TRBV5-1 and TRBJ2-2, is KAGVTQTPRYLIKTRGQQVTLSCSPISGHRSVSWYQQTPGQGLQFLFEYFSETQRNKGNFPGRFSGRQFSNSRSEMNVSTLELGDSALYLCASSLMTGGLGVNLRELFFGEGSRLTVL.

This clone appeared a single time. The chain recombines TRBV5-1 with TRBJ2-1, with TRBD1 identical over 9 bases. Germline loops: CDR1 SGHRS, CDR2 YFSETQ. This CDR3 has 16 amino acids. Germline trimming cut 3 bases from V and 10 bases from J; bases unmatched to any gene: 14. CDR3 region: CASSSGGTGNFGEQFF. In DNA, the CDR3 is TGCGCCAGCAGCTCAGGGGGGACAGGGAACTTCGGGGAGCAGTTCTTC.

This rearrangement joins TRBV5-1 to TRBJ2-7, with 8 bases identical to TRBD1. The CDR3 covers 15 residues. Looked up from germline, CDR1 is SGHRS and CDR2 is YFSETQ. With 4 bases clipped from V and 3 bases from J, the junction kept 9 bases outside the gene matches. CDR3 in DNA: TGCGCCAGCAGCCCGTTCCCAACAGGGGGCTACGAGCAGTACTTC. Amino acid sequence: CASSPFPTGGYEQYF. The entire variable domain, with the rest obtained from reference TRBV5-1 and TRBJ2-7, is as follows: KAGVTQTPRYLIKTRGQQVTLSCSPISGHRSVSWYQQTPGQGLQFLFEYFSETQRNKGNFPGRFSGRQFSNSRSEMNVSTLELGDSALYLCASSPFPTGGYEQYFGPGTRLTVT.

This chain joins TRBV6-5 and TRBJ2-7; tentative D call: TRBD1 (6 bases). Germline CDR1 is MNHEY and CDR2 is SVGAGI. The CDR3 runs 12 residues. V was shortened by 6 bases and J by 1 base, with 7 bases between the two germline ends. The CDR3 loop is CASSRGSYEQYF. The CDR3 DNA sequence: TGTGCCAGCAGCAGGGGTTCCTACGAGCAGTACTTC.

This rearrangement joins TRBV10-3 to TRBJ2-7; 11 bases agree with TRBD1. With V trimmed by 6 bases and J by 7 bases, 8 bases remained unmatched. The CDR3 covers 14 residues. The V gene's germline CDR1 is ENHRY and CDR2 SYGVKD. CDR3 sequence reads: CAIRADRGPREQYF. The CDR3 DNA reads as TGTGCCATCAGGGCGGACAGGGGGCCTCGGGAGCAGTACTTC.

J is TRBJ2-4 and V is TRBV15, with 8 bases aligning to TRBD2. The J segment lost 1 base and the V segment lost 1 base, leaving 3 bases of the junction unmatched. Germline V lookup: CDR1 LNHNV, CDR2 YYDKDF (reference sequence). There are 16 residues in the CDR3. The DNA for the CDR3 is TGTGCCACCAGCAGAGTAGCGGGGTTCGCCAAAAACATTCAGTACTTC. Residues: CATSRVAGFAKNIQYF.

The chain carries TRBV19 and TRBJ1-2; D call uncertain. Trimming took off 0 bases at V and 7 bases at J, with 12 bases between the two ends. This CDR3 spans 14 amino acids. CDR1 is LNHDA, CDR2 SQIVND, per germline (reference sequence). CDR3 sequence (DNA): TGTGCCAGTAGTATAGAGTGGTCGAGGAGTGGCTACACCTTC. Translated: CASSIEWSRSGYTF. The complete variable domain, with remaining parts taken from reference TRBV19 and TRBJ1-2, reads DGGITQSPKYLFRKEGQNVTLSCEQNLNHDAMYWYRQDPGQGLRLIYYSQIVNDFQKGDIAEGYSVSREKKESFPLTVTSAQKNPTAFYLCASSIEWSRSGYTFGSGTRLTVV.

In the case of this clone: Other DNA sequences in this sample translate to the same CDR3. The gene calls are TRBV5-1 and TRBJ1-5; TRBD1 aligns across 8 bases. Per germline, CDR1 SGHRS and CDR2 YFSETQ. With V trimmed by 4 bases and J by 2 bases, 2 bases remained unmatched. The CDR3 loop spans 14 amino acids. The CDR3, as DNA: TGCGCCAGCAGCCCGACAGGGGGCAATCAGCCCCAGCATTTT. Translation: CASSPTGGNQPQHF.

The chain couples TRBV14 to TRBJ1-2; the D is unclear. There are 14 residues in the CDR3. The germline gives CDR1 SGHDN, CDR2 FVKESK. Trimming cost V 0 bases and J 4 bases, with 9 bases left between them. CDR3: CASSQDPGSYGYTF. The CDR3 DNA follows: TGTGCCAGCAGCCAAGATCCGGGTTCCTATGGCTACACCTTC.

The chain employs TRBV5-4 and TRBJ2-6, with 8 bases lining up with TRBD1. The V segment lost 3 bases and the J segment 3 bases; nucleotides outside the gene matches: 2. Germline V gene lookup returns CDR1 SGHNT and CDR2 YYREEE (reference sequence). The CDR3 consists of 15 residues. The CDR3 here is CASSYGQGGANVLTF. In DNA form, the CDR3 reads TGTGCCAGCAGCTACGGACAGGGTGGGGCCAACGTCCTGACTTTC.

V usage is TRBV9 and J usage is TRBJ1-2; no definite D call. Deletions cut 3 bases from V and 2 bases from J, with 2 bases between. In germline, CDR1 is SGDLS, CDR2 YYNGEE. The CDR3 has 11 residues. The CDR3 loop is CASSGNYGYTF. The DNA for the CDR3 is TGTGCCAGCAGCGGGAACTATGGCTACACCTTC.

Turning to this clone: Relative to the germline gene, one junction end is altered; a read error may explain this. The chain links TRBV11-3 to TRBJ2-1; 7 bases fit TRBD2. This CDR3 contains 15 residues. Per the germline V gene, CDR1 is SGHNT and CDR2 is YENEEA. DNA of the CDR3: TGTGCCAGCAGTGAACGGGGGGATGATTACATTGAGCAGTTCTTC. Encoded protein: CASSERGDDYIEQFF.

V is TRBV7-2 and J is TRBJ1-3; D call uncertain. This CDR3 region has 18 residues. V gave up 2 bases and J gave up 0 bases, with 17 bases separating them. The germline CDR1 and CDR2 sequences are SGHTA and FQGNSA. CDR3 coding DNA: TGTGCCAGCAGCTTAAGTTTTGGAATAGAATACTCTGGAAACACCATATATTTT. Its protein is CASSLSFGIEYSGNTIYF.

The V gene is TRBV5-4, the J gene TRBJ1-2; D is unclear. Trimming removed 1 base at V and 0 bases at J, with 10 bases between. Germline values: CDR1 SGHNT, CDR2 YYREEE (reference sequence). CDR3 length equals 15 residues. In DNA, the CDR3 is TGTGCCAGCAGCTTGAAAAGGACCCCTAACTATGGCTACACCTTC. This translates into CASSLKRTPNYGYTF.

V and J are TRBV3-1 (or the pseudogene TRBV3-2) and TRBJ2-1, with a possible D match to TRBD2 (6 bases). Germline values: CDR1 LGHDT, CDR2 YNNKEL (reference sequence). The CDR3 covers 14 residues. V was clipped by 3 bases and J by 7 bases, with 13 bases between them. The CDR3 protein is CASSQRVTRNEQFF. DNA for the CDR3: TGTGCCAGCAGCCAGAGAGTGACTAGAAATGAGCAGTTCTTC.

The chain is built from TRBV7-2 and TRBJ2-2; D remains unclear. Trimming removed 3 bases at V and 4 bases at J, with 9 bases between. The CDR3 consists of 14 residues. Germline CDR1 SGHTA, CDR2 FQGNSA. The CDR3 here is CASSFSHGTGELFF. CDR3 in DNA: TGTGCCAGCAGCTTCTCTCACGGCACCGGGGAGCTGTTTTTT.

J is TRBJ1-2 and V is TRBV5-1, with 8 positions matching TRBD1. V trimming: 2 bases; J trimming: 4 bases; junction bases outside the gene matches: 4. The CDR3 is 14 amino acids. CDR1 SGHRS and CDR2 YFSETQ come from the germline V gene. The CDR3 protein is CASSFSGQAYGYTF. CDR3 nucleotides: TGCGCCAGCAGCTTCTCGGGACAGGCCTATGGCTACACCTTC.

The chain recombines TRBV2 with TRBJ2-2, with D perhaps matching TRBD2 (6 bases). The CDR3 runs 14 residues. Germline values: CDR1 SNHLY, CDR2 FYNNEI. Trimming pared 7 bases from V and 3 bases from J, leaving 12 bases between. CDR3 nucleotide sequence: TGTGCCAGCAAACCTTGGGGGGACACCGGGGAGCTGTTTTTT. Amino acid sequence: CASKPWGDTGELFF.

The chain links TRBV18 to TRBJ2-7; TRBD1 agrees at 10 bases. V was pared by 6 bases and J by 2 bases, with 19 bases of the junction left unmatched. Germline lookup yields CDR1 KGHSH and CDR2 LQKENI. This CDR3 has 19 amino acids. CDR3 nucleotide sequence: TGTGCCAGCTCCACGGGTACCCCGGGACAGGGGTTACGCGCCTACGAGCAGTACTTC. Its protein is CASSTGTPGQGLRAYEQYF.